This T cell receptor beta chain was identified during a study of blood T cells in healthy people across ages. The germline V gene has CDR1 SGHVS and CDR2 FNYEAQ. V was clipped by 5 bases and J by 4 bases, with 19 bases between them. This CDR3 is built from 16 residues. The use of a sample-barcoded 5' primer and a J-beta primer mix characterized a second PCR of about 7 to 12 cycles. MiXCR, run by TCRdb on the 5' RACE reads, gives a single entry per CDR3 protein. Among 600,000 to 800,000 distinct CDR3 sequences listed, 20% to 25% were seen once. The specimen was blood. This chain joins TRBV7-6 and TRBJ2-3; D possibly corresponds to TRBD2 (6 bases). The sequence derives from a man aged 70-80 years in good health. This CDR3 is CASSLLGGSKADTQYF. CDR3 coding DNA: TGTGCCAGCAGCCTACTTGGAGGGAGTAAGGCAGATACGCAGTATTTT.